This TCR beta chain is from a study of cytomegalovirus exposure and HLA in healthy donors. In the case of this clone: Its antigen is as yet unknown.

CDR3 length: 15 amino acids. CDR1 is LNHDA, CDR2 SQIVND, per germline (reference sequence). The germline V and J ends were trimmed by 1 base and 6 bases, with 13 bases remaining between them. Study results and limitations: Available immune exposure information was restricted to CMV serostatus only.

The study ran its PCR with 60 Vbeta and 13 Jbeta primers. Profiled with immunoSEQ multiplex PCR; TCRdb holds only in-frame clones, not every one. Of fewer than 150,000 clones in the sample, roughly 76% were seen once. The donors, nominally healthy at sampling, likely had unrecorded immune exposures. This TCR came from a man in his late teens or twenties in good health and CMV-seronegative. V is TRBV19 and J is TRBJ1-5, with TRBD1 as a possible D gene (5 bases). The sample comprised PBMCs. Here the CDR3 DNA reads TGTGCCAGTAGTATAGTTGGGGGGTCGGGTCAGCCCCAGCATTTT. It is translated as CASSIVGGSGQPQHF.